This TCR beta chain was sequenced for a study of blood T cell repertoires in COVID-19. Study as a whole: Sources were T cells, B-cell-depleted T cells, or PBMCs; the material itself was cDNA or gDNA.

This clone was observed a single time. The CDR3 totals 15 residues. Between the trimmed V and J ends, which lost 8 bases and 1 base, there was a span of 15 bases. Germline loops: CDR1 SGHRS, CDR2 YFSETQ. The data were produced by immunoSEQ multiplex PCR, yet TCRdb's version contains in-frame clones alone and is incomplete. This sample yields a few hundred thousand clones, of which about 83% are seen a single time; about 1.2% belongs to the top ten. The receptor was derived from a woman aged 45-59 years with acute or convalescent COVID-19. Specimen: peripheral blood. The J gene is TRBJ1-4, the V gene TRBV5-1, with D perhaps TRBD1 (6 bases). CDR3 loop: CASSDRPKTNEKLFF. Written as DNA, the CDR3 is TGCGCCAGTTCAGACAGGCCCAAAACTAATGAAAAACTGTTTTTT.